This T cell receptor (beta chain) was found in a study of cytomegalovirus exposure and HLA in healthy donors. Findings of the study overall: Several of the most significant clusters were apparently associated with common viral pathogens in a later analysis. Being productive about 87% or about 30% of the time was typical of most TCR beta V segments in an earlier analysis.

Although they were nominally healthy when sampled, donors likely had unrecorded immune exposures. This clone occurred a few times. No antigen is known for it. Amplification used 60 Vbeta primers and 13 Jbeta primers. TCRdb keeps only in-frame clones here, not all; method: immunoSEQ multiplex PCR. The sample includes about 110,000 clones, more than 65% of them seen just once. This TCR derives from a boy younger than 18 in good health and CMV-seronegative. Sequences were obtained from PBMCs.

The CDR3 reads CASSWGDRDTDTQYF. The CDR3 nucleotides are TGTGCCAGCAGTTGGGGGGACAGGGACACAGATACGCAGTATTTT. The chain carries TRBV6-6 and TRBJ2-3; 9 nucleotides align to TRBD1. Germline CDR1 is MNHNY and CDR2 is SVGAGI (reference sequence). V shed 4 bases and J 2 bases; nucleotides not matched to a gene: 4. The CDR3 runs to 15 residues.